This T cell receptor beta chain was identified during a study of PD-1 blockade in classical Hodgkin lymphoma (dated by TCRdb to about 2020). Regarding the study in general: Nivolumab dosing was 3 mg/kg intravenously every 2 weeks, continuing until either disease progression or unacceptable toxicity. The study used CyTOF and TCR beta sequencing to define a peripheral blood immune signature of response to PD-1 blockade in classical Hodgkin lymphoma.

General findings and caveats noted by the study authors: The study was restricted to a single clinical trial cohort, and the causes of repertoire differences, possibly disease activity or prior therapy, were left undefined. Trial patients achieving complete response had baseline diversity similar to newly diagnosed patients, whereas partial responders and progressors had significantly lower diversity. Lower diversity was observed in patients in whom nivolumab was started less than 1 year after ASCT, and these patients were excluded from later analyses so that confounding by immune reconstitution would be avoided. CD4+ but not CD8+ TCR diversity rose significantly by C4D1 (p=0.0027 vs p=0.16), most apparent in complete responders (p=0.02). Baseline TCR diversity was reported to be lower in newly diagnosed patients than in healthy donors and to be lower still in relapsed/refractory patients.

There are 16 amino acids in the CDR3, from cysteine to phenylalanine inclusive. The retained sequence is limited to the CDR3, 48 bases, with the frame set at the first base. Trimmed from V: 3 bases; trimmed from J: 3 bases; junction bases lacking a gene match: 8. For CDR1 and CDR2, the germline V gene lists MNHNS and SASEGT. The Qiagen DNeasy kit was used to extract genomic DNA both from unsorted PBMCs and from the negatively selected CD4+ and CD8+ fractions. Amplification of TCR beta CDR3 regions was done by immunoSEQ multiplex PCR with primers that anneal to V and J segments. A synthetic immune receptor repertoire was used to minimize amplification bias, and any residual bias was removed computationally once sequencing was done. As for how the authors treated the data: Custom Python scripts were used to quantify repertoire diversity as the Shannon entropy index. Unsorted, CD4+ and CD8+ repertoires were examined separately, except in combined analyses, for which CD4+ and CD8+ sequences were merged in silico. Clonal expansion was defined as a frequency increase of at least 2-fold after treatment compared with C1D1, and clones undetected at baseline were assigned a pseudocount of 0.5. Singleton clones were defined as clones with 0 or 1 copy at C1D1, and non-singleton clones were defined as clones with 2 or more copies. Clones expanded in unsorted samples were labelled as CD4+, CD8+ or unknown by matching protein sequences in sorted samples from the same patient. Wilcoxon tests were applied to paired samples to test diversity changes from C1D1 to C4D1. TCRdb retrieved this table from immuneACCESS and kept in-frame rearrangements only. Not all clones are present; in checked studies, unresolved V genes account for under half, and no reason is known for the remainder. The V and J calls and the clone size are those of that table, but D and trimming were determined from the DNA. Present in this sample are approximately 13,000 clones, 80% of which were seen just once. Approximately 24% of the sample is in the top ten clones.

As for this clone: Its antigen has not been determined. No much larger clonotype is one base removed from it; base qualities were not supplied.

The sample's time point label is to be understood as: cycle 1 day 1 (C1D1), immediately before nivolumab initiation. Every trial patient had relapsed after autologous stem cell transplantation, and cohorts A, B and C differed in prior brentuximab vedotin exposure. A total of roughly 57 patients with relapsed/refractory classical Hodgkin lymphoma made up the trial cohort, and each patient's best overall response was complete response, partial response or progressive disease. In the multi-cohort phase II CheckMate 205 trial, trial patients received single-agent nivolumab. An independent review committee assessed best overall response by applying the 2007 International Working Group response criteria. PBMCs from the trial were collected at three points: immediately before nivolumab initiation (C1D1), and during therapy at cycle 2 day 1 and cycle 4 day 1. Peripheral blood was collected in 8 mL Vacutainer Cell Preparation Tubes, from which PBMCs were isolated by centrifugation and then cryopreserved.

The sample here was peripheral blood mononuclear cells (PBMCs), taken at baseline. This chain is built from TRBV6-1 and TRBJ2-7, with 10 bases matching TRBD1. This clonotype was sampled from a human donor with classical Hodgkin lymphoma. The DNA sequence is as follows: TGTGCCAGCAGTGATTCGACCGGGACAGGGGTCTACGAGCAGTACTTC. The translation is CASSDSTGTGVYEQYF.